A single sample is the source of the 24 T cell receptor beta chains below, sequenced in a study of cytomegalovirus exposure and HLA in healthy donors (TCRdb year 2017). Receptor libraries were prepared by the immunoSEQ multiplex PCR assay. What TCRdb holds here is the immuneACCESS table cut down to in-frame rearrangements. Part of the clones is not present; checked against another copy, under half of the missing clones reflect an unresolved V gene, and the others are unexplained. Within this sample are 55,000 to 75,000 clones, with roughly 94% of them counted one time only. Clones ranked in the top ten supply about 1.4% of the sample. Sequenced: PBMCs. The receptors come from a man younger than 30 in good health and CMV-seropositive.

The genes are TRBV5-5 and TRBJ2-7, with D possibly being TRBD1 (6 bases). V lost 4 bases and J lost 0, with 14 bases in between. The CDR3 is 15 amino acids. The germline gives CDR1 SGHKS, CDR2 YYEKEE (reference sequence). CDR3 nucleotide sequence: TGTGCCAGCAGCCACGAACAGGGTTACTCCTACGAGCAGTACTTC. It translates to CASSHEQGYSYEQYF.

The CDR3 DNA sequence: TGTGCCAGCAGCCGAGATGTAGCGGGAGCGTCCTACGAGCAGTACTTC. This codes for CASSRDVAGASYEQYF. The chain links TRBV7-2 to TRBJ2-7; TRBD2 matches at 9 bases. CDR3 length: 16 amino acids. The V and J ends lost 5 bases and 1 base, in that order; junction bases with no gene match: 9. Germline V gene data show CDR1 as SGHTA and CDR2 as FQGNSA.

The chain couples TRBV2 to TRBJ1-4, with 9 bases that match TRBD1. Unmatched junction bases numbered 8, after V lost 9 bases and J lost 6 bases. The CDR3 runs 14 residues. Germline assignment: CDR1 SNHLY and CDR2 FYNNEI. The chain's CDR3 is CARQGAGQYEKLFF. DNA of the CDR3: TGTGCCAGACAGGGGGCCGGGCAGTATGAAAAACTGTTTTTT.

The chain has TRBV28 and TRBJ2-7; 11 bases align to TRBD2. V lost 6 bases and J lost 0; bases outside the gene matches: 10. The CDR3 consists of 17 residues. The germline V gene encodes CDR1 MDHEN and CDR2 SYDVKM. CDR3 sequence (DNA): TGTGCCAGCAGCTCTGGGGCTAGCGGGAGGAACTCCTACGAGCAGTACTTC. It is translated as CASSSGASGRNSYEQYF. Full variable domain (remainder filled in from reference TRBV28 and TRBJ2-7): DVKVTQSSRYLVKRTGEKVFLECVQDMDHENMFWYRQDPGLGLRLIYFSYDVKMKEKGDIPEGYSVSREKKERFSLILESASTNQTSMYLCASSSGASGRNSYEQYFGPGTRLTVT.

The rearrangement links TRBV5-1 to TRBJ2-3; a possible D gene is TRBD2 (6 bases). Germline-derived CDR1 and CDR2 are SGHRS and YFSETQ. The V end was cut by 0 bases, the J end by 1 base, with 9 bases between. There are 15 residues in the CDR3. CDR3 sequence reads: CASSLVGTGTDTQYF. CDR3 nucleotide sequence: TGCGCCAGCAGCTTGGTCGGGACTGGCACAGATACGCAGTATTTT. Full variable domain (missing parts from reference TRBV5-1 and TRBJ2-3): KAGVTQTPRYLIKTRGQQVTLSCSPISGHRSVSWYQQTPGQGLQFLFEYFSETQRNKGNFPGRFSGRQFSNSRSEMNVSTLELGDSALYLCASSLVGTGTDTQYFGPGTRLTVL.

This chain joins TRBV27 and TRBJ1-1, with D possibly matching TRBD1 (5 bases). This CDR3 has 13 amino acids. Germline-derived CDR1 and CDR2 are MNHEY and SMNVEV (reference sequence). V dropped 0 bases and J dropped 6 bases, with 8 bases sitting between them. CDR3 in amino acids: CASSLSQGAEAFF. CDR3 DNA sequence: TGTGCCAGCAGTTTATCGCAGGGCGCTGAAGCTTTCTTT.

This chain joins TRBV19 and TRBJ1-5, with a tentative D call TRBD1 (6 bases). Trimming took off 3 bases at V and 5 bases at J, with 14 bases between the two ends. The germline gives CDR1 LNHDA, CDR2 SQIVND (reference sequence). The CDR3 has 15 residues. CDR3 DNA sequence: TGTGCCAGTAGTATGGGGAGACAGGCTTATCAGCCCCAGCATTTT. Translation: CASSMGRQAYQPQHF.

The V call is TRBV5-1, the J call TRBJ2-6; 7 positions match TRBD1. Per the germline V gene, CDR1 is SGHRS and CDR2 is YFSETQ. V trimming: 6 bases; J trimming: 0 bases; junction bases outside the gene matches: 3. The CDR3 contains 15 residues. The CDR3 reads CASTAGGSGANVLTF. The CDR3 coding sequence is TGCGCCAGCACGGCAGGGGGCTCTGGGGCCAACGTCCTGACTTTC.

This chain connects TRBV5-1 to TRBJ2-1; D is unresolved. Germline V gives CDR1 SGHRS, CDR2 YFSETQ. This CDR3 region has 14 residues. V was pared by 4 bases and J by 6 bases, with 14 bases between. The CDR3 region has the DNA TGCGCCAGCAGCCCCGGTACCATATCCAATGAGCAGTTCTTC. This gives the protein CASSPGTISNEQFF.

The chain is built from TRBV19 and TRBJ1-1; tentative D call: TRBD1 (6 bases). Between the trimmed V and J ends, which lost 8 bases and 4 bases, there was a span of 17 bases. Germline assignment: CDR1 LNHDA and CDR2 SQIVND (reference sequence). The CDR3 consists of 14 residues. The CDR3 nucleotides read TGTGCCAGTTTTACAGGGAGGGCGAGCACTGAAGCTTTCTTT. Translation gives CASFTGRASTEAFF.

The V call is TRBV6-5, the J call TRBJ2-7; 8 nucleotides agree with TRBD1. J was trimmed by 2 bases and V by 8 bases; bases with no gene match: 11. The CDR3 has 15 residues. Looked up from germline, CDR1 is MNHEY and CDR2 is SVGAGI. The CDR3 bases are TGTGCCAGCGGAAGAGATCGGGACAGGACCTACGAGCAGTACTTC. This translates into CASGRDRDRTYEQYF.

The chain joins TRBV2 to TRBJ2-7; possibly TRBD2 for D (6 bases). The CDR3 loop spans 14 amino acids. Germline CDR1 SNHLY, CDR2 FYNNEI. The ends were cut back, 8 bases at V and 0 bases at J, with 14 bases in the middle. CDR3 in DNA: TGTGCCAGCTGGCGGGGAGGAAGCTCCTACGAGCAGTACTTC. Translation: CASWRGGSSYEQYF.

The chain combines TRBV6-7 with TRBJ2-4; the match to TRBD2 covers 8 bases. TRBV6-7 is given ORF status, its function remaining uncertain. The CDR3 consists of 13 residues. J lost 10 bases, V lost 6 bases, and 8 bases had no gene match. CDR3 bases: TGTGCCAGCAGGTACGGGGGGGGGAGGATTCAGTACTTC. This sequence encodes CASRYGGGRIQYF.

The chain is built from TRBV29-1 and TRBJ2-2, with D possibly matching TRBD1 (5 bases). The CDR3 has 17 residues. V lost 5 bases and J 7 bases, leaving 26 bases between the germline ends. The germline gives CDR1 SQVTM, CDR2 ANQGSEA. This chain's CDR3 is CSVKTFTETVRGGELFF. CDR3 DNA: TGCAGCGTTAAAACGTTTACGGAAACCGTAAGGGGCGGGGAGCTGTTTTTT.

This chain uses TRBV6-4 with TRBJ2-2, with 8 bases that match TRBD1. From germline, CDR1 is MRHNA and CDR2 SNTAGT. This CDR3 region has 13 residues. Trimming at V came to 6 bases and at J to 7 bases, leaving 4 bases not matched to a gene. Here the CDR3 reads CASRTGENGELFF. Written as DNA, the CDR3 is TGTGCCAGCAGGACAGGGGAAAACGGGGAGCTGTTTTTT.

V is TRBV29-1 and J is TRBJ2-7; tentatively, D is TRBD2 (6 bases). The CDR3 is 10 amino acids. Trimming removed 6 bases at V and 6 bases at J, with 9 bases between. Germline V lookup: CDR1 SQVTM, CDR2 ANQGSEA. Here the CDR3 DNA reads TGCAGCGTGGGGGGACGCGAGCAGTACTTC. It codes for CSVGGREQYF.

The gene calls are TRBV4-1 and TRBJ2-5; tentatively, D is TRBD1 (6 bases). Per germline, CDR1 MGHRA and CDR2 YSYEKL. V shed 3 bases and J shed 4 bases, with 18 bases lying between them. This CDR3 comprises 16 residues. The CDR3 is CASSHAITGSSETQYF. In DNA form, the CDR3 reads TGCGCCAGCAGCCACGCAATCACAGGGTCCTCAGAGACCCAGTACTTC.

A single count supports this clone. J is TRBJ1-1 and V is TRBV7-9; TRBD1 aligns across 9 bases. Germline lookup yields CDR1 SEHNR and CDR2 FQNEAQ (reference sequence). The CDR3 is 15 residues long. Trimming removed 3 bases from V and 3 bases from J; junction bases left unmatched: 5. The DNA for the CDR3 is TGTGCCAGCAGCTTGACCCGGGACAGGGACACTGAAGCTTTCTTT. Translated, it gives CASSLTRDRDTEAFF.

This clone appeared once. The chain recombines TRBV7-6 with TRBJ2-7; 9 bases agree with TRBD1. V was clipped by 5 bases and J by 6 bases; unmatched bases: 23. This CDR3 is built from 19 residues. Germline CDR1 reads SGHVS; CDR2 reads FNYEAQ. In nucleotides, the CDR3 is TGTGCCAGCAGCCTAAGGCCGGGAACACAGGGGGCGCTTTTCTCCGAGCAGTACTTC. It yields the protein CASSLRPGTQGALFSEQYF.

The chain couples TRBV9 to TRBJ2-3; TRBD2 agrees at 11 bases. The germline V gene encodes CDR1 SGDLS and CDR2 YYNGEE. CDR3 length: 16 residues. The V gene end was trimmed by 3 bases and the J gene end by 4 bases; junction bases not matched to a gene: 7. The DNA of the CDR3 is TGTGCCAGCAGCGCCAACTCACTAGCGGGAGCAGATACGCAGTATTTT. Its translation is CASSANSLAGADTQYF. The complete variable domain, with remaining parts taken from reference TRBV9 and TRBJ2-3, reads DSGVTQTPKHLITATGQRVTLRCSPRSGDLSVYWYQQSLDQGLQFLIQYYNGEERAKGNILERFSAQQFPDLHSELNLSSLELGDSALYFCASSANSLAGADTQYFGPGTRLTVL.

V is TRBV29-1 and J is TRBJ2-2; TRBD2 might be the D (6 bases). V lost 6 bases and J lost 0, with 11 bases in between. Germline CDR1 and CDR2: SQVTM and ANQGSEA. CDR3 length: 14 residues. CDR3 loop: CSVGLQANTGELFF. CDR3 bases: TGCAGCGTAGGACTACAGGCGAACACCGGGGAGCTGTTTTTT.

The rearrangement joins TRBV27 to TRBJ2-7; D not resolved. Germline V gene lookup returns CDR1 MNHEY and CDR2 SMNVEV (reference sequence). The CDR3 is 13 amino acids. The germline V and J ends were trimmed by 3 bases and 3 bases, with 9 bases remaining between them. The CDR3 DNA is TGTGCCAGCAGTTTTGGGCCTCTCTACGAGCAGTACTTC. Protein sequence: CASSFGPLYEQYF.

The chain carries TRBV18 and TRBJ1-5, with D possibly being TRBD1 (5 bases). Deletions cut 7 bases from V and 0 bases from J, with 13 bases between. Germline values: CDR1 KGHSH, CDR2 LQKENI. This CDR3 spans 15 amino acids. The CDR3 coding sequence is TGTGCCAGCTTGACCACCGGGGGTAGCAATCAGCCCCAGCATTTT. Translated: CASLTTGGSNQPQHF.

The gene calls are TRBV29-1 and TRBJ2-1, with 9 bases lining up with TRBD2. From germline, CDR1 is SQVTM and CDR2 ANQGSEA. This CDR3 region has 15 residues. Trimming at V came to 5 bases and at J to 7 bases, leaving 12 bases not matched to a gene. The CDR3 coding sequence is TGCAGCGTTAGTTCAGCGGGGGGTACCTGGAATGAGCAGTTCTTC. It yields the protein CSVSSAGGTWNEQFF.